This TCR beta chain was observed in a study of OX40 agonist ivuxolimab in advanced cancers. Findings of the study overall: Clonal expansion by week 6 occurred in CD4+ and CD8+ blood T cells (at 0.1 to 3.0 mg/kg). More expanded clones were seen, on average, in CD8+ T cells than in CD4+.

CDR1 and CDR2 (germline): MGHDK, SYGVNS. This CDR3 region has 15 residues. Trimming took 1 base from V and 6 from J, leaving 14 bases between them. On this clone itself: Antigen specificity is unknown.

Sequencing used immunoSEQ multiplex PCR; TCRdb keeps in-frame clones, though not all of them. The sample includes about 20,000 clones, approximately 86% of them seen just once. The J gene is TRBJ2-3, the V gene TRBV25-1; maybe TRBD2 (5 bases). The sequence derives from an adult with an advanced solid tumor such as melanoma, head and neck, liver or kidney cancer. Sequencing was performed on CD4+ or CD8+ T cells sorted from blood, taken in a trial of the OX40 agonist ivuxolimab. Written as DNA, the CDR3 is TGTGCCAGCAGTGAATCGGGCACGGGCGGGGATACGCAGTATTTT. Protein: CASSESGTGGDTQYF.